This TCR beta chain was sequenced in a study of CD8 T cells in acute hepatitis C reinfection. Findings and limits, study-wide: Differing sequencing approaches may have limited exact matches to other epitopes.

This clone showed up just a few times. Other DNA sequences in this specimen translate into the identical CDR3. The time point is: acute HCV infection, within 168 days of estimated infection date. No in vitro expansion preceded sequencing of these hepatitis C virus-specific cells, which were studied ex vivo. Repertoires were generated with immunoSEQ multiplex PCR, while TCRdb's copy carries only in-frame clones and drops some. The sample carries about 1,400 clones, around 50% recorded once. The source material was HCV NS3-1073 tetramer-sorted CD8+ T cells from PBMCs, sampled during acute infection. The origin of this receptor is a woman between 18 and 29 years old who spontaneously cleared hepatitis C infection.

The DNA for the CDR3 is TGCGCCAGCAGCCAAGGGGGAATCAATCAGCCCCAGCATTTT. Its protein is CASSQGGINQPQHF. V is TRBV4-1 and J is TRBJ1-5, with D unresolved. V was cut by 1 base and J by 3 bases, with 7 bases left in between. The germline V gene encodes CDR1 MGHRA and CDR2 YSYEKL. The CDR3 runs to 14 residues.